This record looks at one T cell receptor (beta chain) sequence and its context. No antigen is known for it. These data belong to a study of CD8+ T cells in alopecia areata. Study context: A 6-month off-drug phase came after tofacitinib, which had lasted 6 to 18 months. Regarding the study as a whole: Under tofacitinib, fewer expanded CD8+ clones appeared among the top 100 scalp clones. Compared with mice, patients displayed less clear TCR sharing, possibly for HLA-related reasons.

The V gene's germline CDR1 is GTSNPN and CDR2 SVGIG (reference sequence). This CDR3 has 16 residues. The V gene lost 1 base and the J gene lost 6 bases, with 19 bases spanning the gap. Following RNA extraction, reverse transcription yielded cDNA that acted as the sequencing template. The assay was immunoSEQ multiplex PCR, and TCRdb's table has in-frame clones only and misses some. Among roughly 180,000 clones, 53% were seen once, and the ten largest hold approximately 11%. Stated treatment: oral pan-JAK inhibitor, 5-10 mg twice daily. The rearrangement uses TRBV30 and TRBJ2-1; the D is unclear. The TCR sequence derives from a human donor with alopecia areata. The material was CD8+ T cells sorted from blood, obtained at week 24, from a patient treated with tofacitinib. The chain's CDR3 is CAWSAPLQHSFNEQFF. Written as DNA, the CDR3 is TGTGCCTGGAGTGCCCCCTTACAGCACTCATTCAATGAGCAGTTCTTC.